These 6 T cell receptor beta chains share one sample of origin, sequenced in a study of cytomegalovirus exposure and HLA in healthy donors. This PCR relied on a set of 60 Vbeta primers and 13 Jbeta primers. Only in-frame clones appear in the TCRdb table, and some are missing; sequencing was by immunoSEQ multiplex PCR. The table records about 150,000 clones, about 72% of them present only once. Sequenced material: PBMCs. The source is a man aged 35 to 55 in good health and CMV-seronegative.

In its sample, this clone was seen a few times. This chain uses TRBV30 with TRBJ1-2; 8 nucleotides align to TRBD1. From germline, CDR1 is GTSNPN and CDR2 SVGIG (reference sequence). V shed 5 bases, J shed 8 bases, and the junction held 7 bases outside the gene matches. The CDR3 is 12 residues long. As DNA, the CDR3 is TGTGCCTGGGCAGGGGGCGCATACGGCTACACCTTC. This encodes CAWAGGAYGYTF.

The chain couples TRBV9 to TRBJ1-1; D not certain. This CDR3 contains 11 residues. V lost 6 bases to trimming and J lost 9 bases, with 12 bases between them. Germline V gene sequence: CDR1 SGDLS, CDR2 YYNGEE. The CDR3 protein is CASIGAGKAFF. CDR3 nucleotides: TGTGCCAGCATCGGAGCGGGGAAAGCTTTCTTT. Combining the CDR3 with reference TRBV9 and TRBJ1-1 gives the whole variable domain DSGVTQTPKHLITATGQRVTLRCSPRSGDLSVYWYQQSLDQGLQFLIQYYNGEERAKGNILERFSAQQFPDLHSELNLSSLELGDSALYFCASIGAGKAFFGQGTRLTVV.

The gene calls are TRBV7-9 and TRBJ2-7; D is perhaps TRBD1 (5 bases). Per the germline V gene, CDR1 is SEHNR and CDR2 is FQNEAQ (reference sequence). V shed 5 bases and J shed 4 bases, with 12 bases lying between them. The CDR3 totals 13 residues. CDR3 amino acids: CASSHMGPYEQYF. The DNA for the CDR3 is TGTGCCAGCAGCCACATGGGGCCTTACGAGCAGTACTTC.

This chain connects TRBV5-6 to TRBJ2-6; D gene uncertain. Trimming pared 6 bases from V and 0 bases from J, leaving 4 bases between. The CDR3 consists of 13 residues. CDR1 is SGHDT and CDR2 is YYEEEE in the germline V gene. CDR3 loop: CASTNSGANVLTF. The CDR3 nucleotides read TGTGCCAGCACCAACTCTGGGGCCAACGTCCTGACTTTC. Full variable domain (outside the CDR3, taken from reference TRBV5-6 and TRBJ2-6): DAGVTQSPTHLIKTRGQQVTLRCSPKSGHDTVSWYQQALGQGPQFIFQYYEEEERQRGNFPDRFSGHQFPNYSSELNVNALLLGDSALYLCASTNSGANVLTFGAGSRLTVL.

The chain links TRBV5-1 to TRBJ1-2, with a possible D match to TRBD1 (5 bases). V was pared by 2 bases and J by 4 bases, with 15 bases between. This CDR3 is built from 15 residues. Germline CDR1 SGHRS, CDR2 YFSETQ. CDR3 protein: CASSFSQGSGYGYTF. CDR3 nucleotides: TGCGCCAGCAGCTTCTCTCAGGGATCCGGCTATGGCTACACCTTC.

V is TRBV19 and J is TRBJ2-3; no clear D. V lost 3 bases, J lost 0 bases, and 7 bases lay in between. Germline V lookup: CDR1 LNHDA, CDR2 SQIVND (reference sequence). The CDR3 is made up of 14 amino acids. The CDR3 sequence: CASSMQRSTDTQYF. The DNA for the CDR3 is TGTGCCAGTAGTATGCAGAGGAGCACAGATACGCAGTATTTT.